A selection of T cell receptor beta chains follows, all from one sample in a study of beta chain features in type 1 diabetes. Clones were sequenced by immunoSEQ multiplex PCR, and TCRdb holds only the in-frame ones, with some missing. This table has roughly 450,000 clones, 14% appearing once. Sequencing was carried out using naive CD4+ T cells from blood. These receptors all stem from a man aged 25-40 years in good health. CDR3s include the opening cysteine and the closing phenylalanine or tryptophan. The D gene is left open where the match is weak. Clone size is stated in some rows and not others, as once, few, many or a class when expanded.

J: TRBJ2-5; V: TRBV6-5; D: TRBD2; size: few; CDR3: CASSFGGETQYF; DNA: TGTGCCAGCAGTTTCGGGGGGGAGACCCAGTACTTC
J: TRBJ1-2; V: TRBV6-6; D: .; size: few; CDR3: CASSGWTWESYYGYTF; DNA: TGTGCCAGCAGCGGATGGACCTGGGAGAGTTACTATGGCTACACCTTC
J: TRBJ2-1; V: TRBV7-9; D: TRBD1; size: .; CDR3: CASSGWDRVLGNEQFF; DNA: TGTGCCAGCAGCGGATGGGACAGGGTTTTGGGGAATGAGCAGTTCTTC
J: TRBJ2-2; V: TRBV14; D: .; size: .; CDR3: CASSQWGFRGASNTGELFF; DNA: TGTGCCAGCAGCCAATGGGGTTTCCGAGGGGCTTCGAACACCGGGGAGCTGTTTTTT
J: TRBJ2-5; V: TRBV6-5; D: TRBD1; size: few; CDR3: CASSRMVRGIETQYF; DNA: TGTGCCAGCAGCCGAATGGTCAGGGGGATTGAGACCCAGTACTTC
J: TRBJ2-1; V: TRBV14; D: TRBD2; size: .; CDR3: CASSQETTSGRRQFF; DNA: TGTGCCAGCAGCCAAGAGACTACTAGCGGGAGGAGGCAGTTCTTC
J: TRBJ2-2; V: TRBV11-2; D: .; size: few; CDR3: CASTGVPGELFF; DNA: TGTGCCAGCACAGGGGTTCCCGGGGAGCTGTTTTTT
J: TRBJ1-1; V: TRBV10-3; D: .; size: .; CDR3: CAIGYRDGAFF; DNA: TGTGCCATCGGCTACCGGGACGGCGCTTTCTTT
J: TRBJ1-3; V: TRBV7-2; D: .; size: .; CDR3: CASSLTSNSGNTIYF; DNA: TGTGCCAGCAGTTTAACATCTAACTCTGGAAACACCATATATTTT
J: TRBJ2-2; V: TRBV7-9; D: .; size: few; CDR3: CASSLGLALTGELFF; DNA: TGTGCCAGCAGCTTAGGGCTAGCTTTGACCGGGGAGCTGTTTTTT
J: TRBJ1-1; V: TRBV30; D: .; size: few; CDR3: CAWSPNKNTEAFF; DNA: TGTGCCTGGAGTCCAAACAAGAACACTGAAGCTTTCTTT
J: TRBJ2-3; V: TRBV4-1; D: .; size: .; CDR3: CASSVRLARLSTDTQYF; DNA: TGCGCCAGCAGCGTTCGGCTAGCGCGGCTTTCCACAGATACGCAGTATTTT
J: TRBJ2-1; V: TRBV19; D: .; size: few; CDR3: CASSIFGYNEQFF; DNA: TGTGCCAGTAGTATATTTGGCTACAATGAGCAGTTCTTC
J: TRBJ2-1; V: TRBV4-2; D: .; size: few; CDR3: CASSQDTRSSYNEQFF; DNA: TGTGCCAGCAGCCAAGATACCAGGAGCTCCTACAATGAGCAGTTCTTC
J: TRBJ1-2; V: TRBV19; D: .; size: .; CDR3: CASNYQGNYGYTF; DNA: TGTGCCAGTAATTATCAGGGGAACTATGGCTACACCTTC
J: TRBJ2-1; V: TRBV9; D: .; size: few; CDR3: CASSVWNSAYNEQFF; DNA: TGTGCCAGCAGCGTATGGAATAGCGCCTACAATGAGCAGTTCTTC
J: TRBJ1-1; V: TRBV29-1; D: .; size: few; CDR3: CSVDQGENTEAFF; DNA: TGCAGCGTGGACCAGGGCGAGAACACTGAAGCTTTCTTT
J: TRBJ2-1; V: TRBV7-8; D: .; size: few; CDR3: CASSLPGVHNEQFF; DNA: TGTGCCAGCAGCCTTCCGGGAGTGCACAATGAGCAGTTCTTC
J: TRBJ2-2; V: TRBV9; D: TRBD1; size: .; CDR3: CASSLDRATGELFF; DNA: TGTGCCAGCAGCCTCGACAGGGCAACCGGGGAGCTGTTTTTT
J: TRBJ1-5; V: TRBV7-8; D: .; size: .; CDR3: CASKATGHAQPQHF; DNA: TGTGCCAGCAAAGCCACAGGGCACGCACAGCCCCAGCATTTT
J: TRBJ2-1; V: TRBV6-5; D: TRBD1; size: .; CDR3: CASSLTGWNEQFF; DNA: TGTGCCAGCAGTTTGACAGGGTGGAATGAGCAGTTCTTC
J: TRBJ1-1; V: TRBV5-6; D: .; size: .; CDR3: CASSLDTGTRRTFF; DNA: TGTGCCAGCAGCTTGGATACAGGGACGCGACGAACTTTCTTT
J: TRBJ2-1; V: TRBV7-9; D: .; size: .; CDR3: CASSEGSYNEQFF; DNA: TGTGCCAGCAGCGAGGGGAGCTACAATGAGCAGTTCTTC
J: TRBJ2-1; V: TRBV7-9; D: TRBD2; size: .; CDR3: CAAARASGIGSSEQFF; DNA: TGTGCCGCCGCCAGGGCTAGCGGAATAGGGAGCAGTGAGCAGTTCTTC
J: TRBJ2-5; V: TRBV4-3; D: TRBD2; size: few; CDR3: CASSLFSAGVSETQYF; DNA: TGCGCCAGCAGCCTTTTTTCGGCGGGGGTTAGTGAGACCCAGTACTTC
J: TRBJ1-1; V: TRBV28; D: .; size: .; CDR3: CASSSGVSTEAFF; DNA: TGTGCCAGCAGCAGCGGGGTTAGCACTGAAGCTTTCTTT
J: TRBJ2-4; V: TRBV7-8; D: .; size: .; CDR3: CASGRGTAKNIQYF; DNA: TGTGCCAGCGGCCGAGGGACAGCCAAAAACATTCAGTACTTC
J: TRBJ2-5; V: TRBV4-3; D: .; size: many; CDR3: CASSQDEVTQYF; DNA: TGCGCCAGCAGCCAAGATGAGGTGACCCAGTACTTC
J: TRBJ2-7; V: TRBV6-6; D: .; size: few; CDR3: CASSLSPISYEQYF; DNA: TGTGCCAGCAGTTTGTCGCCCATATCCTACGAGCAGTACTTC
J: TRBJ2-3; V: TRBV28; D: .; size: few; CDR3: CASSSDTQRTDTQYF; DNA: TGTGCCAGCAGTTCCGACACTCAGCGCACAGATACGCAGTATTTT
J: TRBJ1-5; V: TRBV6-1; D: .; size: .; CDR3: CASSDQNRLNQPQHF; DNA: TGTGCCAGCAGTGATCAGAATCGGCTTAATCAGCCCCAGCATTTT
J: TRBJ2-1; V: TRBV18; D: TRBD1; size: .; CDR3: CASSPTGKDEQFF; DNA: TGTGCCAGCTCACCGACAGGGAAGGATGAGCAGTTCTTC
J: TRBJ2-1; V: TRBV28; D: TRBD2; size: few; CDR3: CASSYPRTSGRSFNEQFF; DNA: TGTGCCAGCAGTTACCCCCGGACTAGCGGGAGATCCTTCAATGAGCAGTTCTTC
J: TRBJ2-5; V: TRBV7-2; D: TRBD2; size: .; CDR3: CASSSKGLPPSETQYF; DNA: TGTGCCAGCAGCTCGAAGGGACTACCCCCATCGGAGACCCAGTACTTC
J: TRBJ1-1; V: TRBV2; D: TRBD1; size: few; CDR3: CASSRDSREAFF; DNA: TGTGCCAGCAGCAGGGACAGCCGTGAAGCTTTCTTT
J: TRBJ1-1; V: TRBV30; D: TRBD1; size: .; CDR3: CAWRQGGNTEAFF; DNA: TGTGCCTGGAGACAGGGGGGGAACACTGAAGCTTTCTTT
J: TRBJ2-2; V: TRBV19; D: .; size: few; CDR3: CASSIWSTRPGELFF; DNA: TGTGCCAGTAGTATTTGGTCGACTCGTCCCGGGGAGCTGTTTTTT
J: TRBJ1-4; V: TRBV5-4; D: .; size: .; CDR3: CASSLNTGPRGEKLFF; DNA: TGTGCCAGCAGCCTAAACACAGGGCCTCGGGGTGAAAAACTGTTTTTT
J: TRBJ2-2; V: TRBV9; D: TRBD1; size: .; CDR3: CASSVDGQGPGELFF; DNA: TGTGCCAGCAGCGTAGACGGACAGGGGCCCGGGGAGCTGTTTTTT
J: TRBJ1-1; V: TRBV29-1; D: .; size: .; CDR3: CSVRENTEAFF; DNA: TGCAGCGTAAGGGAGAACACTGAAGCTTTCTTT
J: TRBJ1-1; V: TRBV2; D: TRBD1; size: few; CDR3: CASRTGTAEAFF; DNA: TGTGCCAGCAGAACTGGGACAGCGGAAGCTTTCTTT
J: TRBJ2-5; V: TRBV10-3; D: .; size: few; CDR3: CAIREGGVQETQYF; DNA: TGTGCCATCAGGGAAGGGGGGGTCCAAGAGACCCAGTACTTC
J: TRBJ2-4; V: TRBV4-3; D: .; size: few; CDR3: CASSQSGAGNIQYF; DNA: TGCGCCAGCAGCCAATCGGGGGCTGGAAACATTCAGTACTTC
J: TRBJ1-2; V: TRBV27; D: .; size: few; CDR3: CASSSTPGYGYTF; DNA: TGTGCCAGCAGTTCAACCCCAGGGTATGGCTACACCTTC
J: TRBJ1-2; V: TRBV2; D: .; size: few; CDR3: CASSGKGNYGYTF; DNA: TGTGCCAGCAGTGGGAAGGGTAACTATGGCTACACCTTC
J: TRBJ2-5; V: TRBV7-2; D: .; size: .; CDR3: CASSPRAPRGTQYF; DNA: TGTGCCAGCAGCCCCCGTGCCCCCCGCGGGACCCAGTACTTC
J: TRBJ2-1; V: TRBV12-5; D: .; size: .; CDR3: CASGLPYRERFF; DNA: TGTGCTAGTGGTCTCCCCTACAGAGAACGGTTCTTC
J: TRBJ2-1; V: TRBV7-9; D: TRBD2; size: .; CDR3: CASSRGGSGSGDEQFF; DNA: TGTGCCAGCAGCCGAGGAGGGAGCGGGAGTGGGGATGAGCAGTTCTTC
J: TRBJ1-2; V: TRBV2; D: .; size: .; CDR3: CASRRHNGYTF; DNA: TGTGCCAGCAGAAGACACAATGGCTACACCTTC
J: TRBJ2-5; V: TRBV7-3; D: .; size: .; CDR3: CASSPGTQETQYF; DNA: TGTGCCAGCAGTCCAGGGACCCAAGAGACCCAGTACTTC
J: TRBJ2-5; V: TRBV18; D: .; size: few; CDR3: CASSQDSQETQYF; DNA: TGTGCCAGCTCCCAGGACAGCCAAGAGACCCAGTACTTC
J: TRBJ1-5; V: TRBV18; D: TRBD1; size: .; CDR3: CASSPQTGHNQPQHF; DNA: TGTGCCAGCTCACCGCAGACAGGGCACAATCAGCCCCAGCATTTT
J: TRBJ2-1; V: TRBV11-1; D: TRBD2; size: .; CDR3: CASSITTSGSRDEQFF; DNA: TGTGCCAGCAGCATAACCACTAGCGGGAGCAGGGATGAGCAGTTCTTC
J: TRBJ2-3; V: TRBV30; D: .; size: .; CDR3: CAWSVQRLVGPDTQYF; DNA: TGTGCCTGGAGTGTTCAGAGGCTTGTGGGGCCAGATACGCAGTATTTT
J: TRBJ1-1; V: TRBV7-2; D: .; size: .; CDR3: CASNPLGQNAFF; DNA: TGTGCCAGCAACCCTCTGGGGCAGAACGCTTTCTTT
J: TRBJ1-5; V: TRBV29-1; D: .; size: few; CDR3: CSVEMNSNQPQHF; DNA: TGCAGCGTTGAAATGAATAGCAATCAGCCCCAGCATTTT
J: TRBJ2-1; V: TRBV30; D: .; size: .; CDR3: CAWSVANRWDRNEQFF; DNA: TGTGCCTGGAGTGTAGCTAACAGGTGGGACCGCAATGAGCAGTTCTTC
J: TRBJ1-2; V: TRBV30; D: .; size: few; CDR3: CAWRTGFEGYTF; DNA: TGTGCCTGGCGGACCGGATTCGAAGGCTACACCTTC
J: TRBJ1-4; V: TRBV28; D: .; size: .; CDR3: CASSWGTGAAVF; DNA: .